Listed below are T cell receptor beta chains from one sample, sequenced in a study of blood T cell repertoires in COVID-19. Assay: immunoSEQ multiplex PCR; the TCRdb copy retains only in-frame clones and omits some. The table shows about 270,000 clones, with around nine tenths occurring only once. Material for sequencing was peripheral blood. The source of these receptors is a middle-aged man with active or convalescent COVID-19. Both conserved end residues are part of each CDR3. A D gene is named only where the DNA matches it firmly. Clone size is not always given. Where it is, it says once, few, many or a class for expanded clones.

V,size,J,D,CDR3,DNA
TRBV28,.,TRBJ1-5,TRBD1,CASSGGGAAQPQHF,TGTGCCAGCAGTGGAGGGGGCGCGGCTCAGCCCCAGCATTTT
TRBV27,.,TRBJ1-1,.,CASIEQGGTEAFF,TGTGCCAGCATTGAGCAGGGAGGCACTGAAGCTTTCTTT
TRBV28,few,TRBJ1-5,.,CAIDLRGNNQPQHF,TGTGCCATCGACCTCAGGGGAAACAATCAGCCCCAGCATTTT
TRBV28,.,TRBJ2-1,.,CASSPRQNNEQFF,TGTGCCAGCAGCCCCCGACAGAACAATGAGCAGTTCTTC
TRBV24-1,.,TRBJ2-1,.,CATSDLRGNEQFF,TGTGCCACCAGTGATTTGAGGGGGAATGAGCAGTTCTTC
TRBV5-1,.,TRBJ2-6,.,CASSPTPEGGLTGANVLTF,TGCGCCAGCAGCCCCACACCCGAGGGGGGGCTAACTGGGGCCAACGTCCTGACTTTC
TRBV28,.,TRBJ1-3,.,CASSLDRWRDTIYF,TGTGCCAGCAGTTTAGACAGGTGGAGAGACACCATATATTTT
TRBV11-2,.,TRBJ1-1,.,CASSLDSGSFSPTEAFF,TGTGCCAGCAGCTTAGATTCTGGGAGTTTTAGTCCCACTGAAGCTTTCTTT
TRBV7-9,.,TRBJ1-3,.,CASSFGQPDSGNTIYF,TGTGCCAGCAGCTTCGGACAGCCGGACTCTGGAAACACCATATATTTT
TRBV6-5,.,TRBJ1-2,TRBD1,CASSYIEPQGTYGYTF,TGTGCCAGCAGTTATATCGAACCACAGGGGACCTATGGCTACACCTTC
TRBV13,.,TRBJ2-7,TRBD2,CASSLGGLREQYF,TGTGCCAGCAGCTTAGGGGGACTACGCGAGCAGTACTTC
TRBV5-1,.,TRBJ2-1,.,CASSQGTEDEQFF,TGCGCCAGCAGCCAGGGGACCGAGGATGAGCAGTTCTTC
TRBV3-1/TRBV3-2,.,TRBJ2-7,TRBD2,CASSQDPSGMLPLEQYF,TGTGCCAGCAGCCAAGATCCCAGCGGGATGCTTCCTCTCGAGCAGTACTTC
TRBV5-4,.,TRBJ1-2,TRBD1,CASSLRDRDGGYTF,TGTGCCAGCAGCTTGCGGGACAGGGATGGTGGCTACACCTTC
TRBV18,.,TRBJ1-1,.,CASSQKRDTEAFF,TGTGCCAGCTCACAAAAGAGGGACACTGAAGCTTTCTTT
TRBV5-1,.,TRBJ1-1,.,CASTQGGLSIEAFF,TGCGCCAGCACACAGGGCGGGTTGTCGATTGAAGCTTTCTTT
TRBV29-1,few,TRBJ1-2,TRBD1,CSVETGEYGYTF,TGCAGCGTTGAAACAGGGGAGTATGGCTACACCTTC
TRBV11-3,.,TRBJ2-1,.,CASSLDQVQEQFF,TGTGCCAGCAGCTTAGATCAGGTGCAGGAGCAGTTCTTC
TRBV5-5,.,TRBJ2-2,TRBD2,CASSLEPSGSITGELFF,TGTGCCAGCAGCTTGGAACCTAGCGGGAGTATCACCGGGGAGCTGTTTTTT
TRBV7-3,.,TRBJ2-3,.,CASSLTRAGSGTDTQYF,TGTGCCAGCAGCTTAACTCGTGCAGGGTCGGGCACAGATACGCAGTATTTT
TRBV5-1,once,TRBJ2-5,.,CASSEDNQETQYF,TGCGCCAGCAGCGAGGACAACCAAGAGACCCAGTACTTC
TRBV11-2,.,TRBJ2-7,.,CASAPGQSSYEQYF,TGTGCCAGCGCCCCGGGACAAAGCTCCTACGAGCAGTACTTC
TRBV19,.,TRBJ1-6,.,CASSIPTQGNNSPLHF,TGTGCCAGTAGTATCCCTACCCAGGGCAATAATTCACCCCTCCACTTT
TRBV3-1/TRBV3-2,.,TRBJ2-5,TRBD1,CASSRDRRETQYF,TGTGCCAGCAGCCGGGACAGAAGAGAGACCCAGTACTTC
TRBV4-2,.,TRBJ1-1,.,CASSRVGRGWTEAFF,TGTGCCAGCAGCCGGGTAGGGCGGGGCTGGACTGAAGCTTTCTTT
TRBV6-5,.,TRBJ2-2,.,CASLKRVSAGELFF,TGTGCCAGCCTCAAACGGGTTTCCGCCGGGGAGCTGTTTTTT
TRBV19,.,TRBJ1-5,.,CASTRGGKFEPQHF,TGTGCCAGTACCCGGGGAGGCAAGTTTGAGCCCCAGCATTTT
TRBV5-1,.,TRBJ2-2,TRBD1,CASSSTGATGELFF,TGCGCCAGCAGCAGTACAGGGGCCACCGGGGAGCTGTTTTTT
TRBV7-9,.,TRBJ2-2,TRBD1,CASSDPGTGYTGELFF,TGTGCCAGCAGCGACCCCGGGACAGGGTATACCGGGGAGCTGTTTTTT
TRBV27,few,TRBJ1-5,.,CASSFSGAGGPQHF,TGTGCCAGCAGCTTTTCCGGAGCGGGGGGGCCCCAGCATTTT
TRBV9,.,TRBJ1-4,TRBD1,CASSVGTGVEKLFF,TGTGCCAGCAGCGTTGGGACAGGGGTTGAAAAACTGTTTTTT
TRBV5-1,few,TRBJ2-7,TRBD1,CASTTGGGYEQYF,TGCGCCAGCACAACAGGGGGAGGATACGAGCAGTACTTC
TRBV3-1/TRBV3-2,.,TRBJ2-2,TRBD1,CASSHAGQGSGKLFF,TGTGCCAGCAGCCACGCGGGACAGGGGTCCGGGAAGCTGTTTTTT
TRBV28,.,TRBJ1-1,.,CASRPLTGVYSEAFF,TGTGCCAGCAGACCCCTGACAGGAGTTTACTCTGAAGCTTTCTTT
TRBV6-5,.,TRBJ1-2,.,CASSQYYGYTF,TGTGCCAGCAGCCAGTATTATGGCTACACCTTC
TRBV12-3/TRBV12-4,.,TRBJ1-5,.,CASQQSGWQPQHF,TGTGCCAGCCAGCAGTCCGGGTGGCAGCCCCAGCATTTT
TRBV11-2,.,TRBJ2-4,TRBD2,CASSNSGGENIQYF,TGTGCCAGCAGCAACAGCGGGGGGGAAAACATTCAGTACTTC
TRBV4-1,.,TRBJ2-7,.,CASSHLTGDGGTYEQYF,TGCGCCAGCAGCCACCTTACAGGGGACGGCGGGACCTACGAGCAGTACTTC
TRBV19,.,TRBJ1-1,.,CASAIRDHTEAFF,TGTGCCAGTGCGATCAGGGATCACACTGAAGCTTTCTTT
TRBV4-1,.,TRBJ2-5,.,CASSQESTGQETQYF,TGCGCCAGCAGCCAAGAGTCAACAGGACAAGAGACCCAGTACTTC
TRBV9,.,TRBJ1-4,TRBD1,CASSAAGTGISTNEKLFF,TGTGCCAGCAGCGCCGCCGGGACAGGGATCTCCACTAATGAAAAACTGTTTTTT
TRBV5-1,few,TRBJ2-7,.,CASSPVPLAVNEQYF,TGCGCCAGCAGCCCAGTGCCACTAGCAGTCAACGAGCAGTACTTC
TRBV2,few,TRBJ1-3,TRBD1,CACTGDSGNTIYF,TGTGCCTGCACAGGGGACTCTGGAAACACCATATATTTT
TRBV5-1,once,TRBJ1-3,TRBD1,CASSRLGGQLSGNTIYF,TGCGCCAGCAGCCGCTTAGGGGGACAGCTCTCTGGAAACACCATATATTTT
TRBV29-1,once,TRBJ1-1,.,CSVEGPLNTEAFF,TGCAGCGTTGAAGGGCCGCTGAACACTGAAGCTTTCTTT